Below, 16 T cell receptor beta chains from the same sample are listed, as sequenced in a study of identical twins. Each CDR3 protein is one row after TCRdb ran MiXCR on the 5' RACE reads. The profile shows 130,000 to 150,000 distinct CDR3 sequences, approximately 4% of them singletons. Sample: memory T cells sorted from blood. The origin of the receptors is a young man in good health.

This clonotype has ten or more counts. The rearrangement joins TRBV18 to TRBJ1-2; D unclear. CDR1 and CDR2 (germline): KGHSH, LQKENI. There are 12 residues in the CDR3. Trimming left V 2 bases short and J 6 bases short, with 7 bases between. The chain's CDR3 is CASSPEVNGYTF. DNA of the CDR3: TGTGCCAGCTCACCAGAGGTTAATGGCTACACCTTC.

V gene TRBV29-1 combines with J gene TRBJ2-2; possible D gene TRBD1, 5 bases. CDR1 is SQVTM and CDR2 is ANQGSEA in the germline V gene. V was shortened by 4 bases and J by 7 bases, with 16 bases between the two germline ends. This CDR3 is 14 amino acids long. Here the CDR3 reads CSVGAGIQNGELFF. The CDR3 DNA reads as TGCAGCGTTGGGGCAGGGATACAGAACGGGGAGCTGTTTTTT.

This clonotype was detected many times. This sequence joins TRBV19 and TRBJ1-3, with D tentatively TRBD1 (5 bases). Germline assignment: CDR1 LNHDA and CDR2 SQIVND (reference sequence). The CDR3 has 18 residues. The CDR3 region is CGSRDPGVGSGSRNTIYF. DNA of the CDR3: TGTGGCAGCCGGGACCCGGGGGTCGGTTCCGGATCGCGAAACACCATATATTTT.

This rearrangement joins TRBV6-5 to TRBJ2-7; 14 nucleotides align to TRBD2. This CDR3 contains 17 residues. Per the germline V gene, CDR1 is MNHEY and CDR2 is SVGAGI. V was pared by 4 bases and J by 6 bases, with 11 bases of the junction left unmatched. CDR3 sequence (DNA): TGTGCCAGCAGTTCTCCGCCGGGACTAGCGGGAGCAGGCGAGCAGTACTTC. Amino acids: CASSSPPGLAGAGEQYF.

This clonotype has just a few counts. The chain recombines TRBV20-1 with TRBJ2-1; a possible D gene is TRBD2 (5 bases). The CDR3 extends over 16 amino acids. CDR1 and CDR2 from the germline V gene are DFQATT and SNEGSKA (reference sequence). V was shortened by 7 bases and J by 1 base, with 20 bases between the two germline ends. CDR3 in amino acids: CSGLHVSGGSYNEQFF. For the CDR3, the DNA is TGCAGTGGCTTACACGTCTCCGGAGGATCCTACAATGAGCAGTTCTTC.

This clonotype was detected many times. The genes are TRBV11-2 and TRBJ2-2; D remains ambiguous. This CDR3 has 17 amino acids. V was shortened by 4 bases and J by 0 bases, with 15 bases between the two germline ends. CDR1 SGHAT and CDR2 FQNNGV come from the germline V gene. CDR3 nucleotides: TGTGCCAGCAGCTCTTTGCTATACACCGCGAACACCGGGGAGCTGTTTTTT. It translates to CASSSLLYTANTGELFF.

In regard to this clonotype: Given a much more abundant clone one base away, this may be a read error. This chain uses TRBV12-3 or TRBV12-4 with TRBJ1-4; D is unclear. The V gene lost 7 bases and the J gene lost 10 bases, with 19 bases spanning the gap. The CDR3 sequence is 14 residues long. The CDR3 nucleotides are TGTGCCAGCAAACCAGAAGGCTCATTCGGAAAACTGTTTTTT. This encodes CASKPEGSFGKLFF.

In this sample, this clonotype turned up a few times. This chain connects TRBV6-1 to TRBJ2-1; 12 nucleotides line up with TRBD2. With V trimmed by 3 bases and J by 8 bases, 5 bases remained unmatched. CDR3 size: 15 residues. CDR1 is MNHNS and CDR2 is SASEGT in the germline V gene. CDR3 bases: TGTGCCAGCAGTGAGACTAGCGGGAGTCTGGATGAGCAGTTCTTC. Its protein product is CASSETSGSLDEQFF.

This clonotype came up many times. The CDR3 reads CASSQSGINEQFF. The DNA for the CDR3 is TGTGCCAGCAGCCAAAGCGGGATCAATGAGCAGTTCTTC. V gene TRBV12-3 or TRBV12-4 combines with J gene TRBJ2-1; 7 nucleotides line up with TRBD2. The CDR3 is 13 amino acids. J was trimmed by 6 bases and V by 6 bases; bases with no gene match: 5.

This clonotype was counted many times. The gene calls are TRBV19 and TRBJ2-5; TRBD2 matches at 7 bases. The CDR3 has 14 residues. Germline loops: CDR1 LNHDA, CDR2 SQIVND (reference sequence). The V and J ends lost 6 bases and 4 bases, in that order; junction bases with no gene match: 8. This CDR3 reads CASSATWGGETQYF. The CDR3 nucleotides read TGTGCCAGTAGCGCCACTTGGGGGGGAGAGACCCAGTACTTC.

This clonotype was counted many times. The rearrangement uses TRBV29-1 and TRBJ2-1, with 11 bases identical to TRBD2. CDR3 length: 12 amino acids. Germline loops: CDR1 SQVTM, CDR2 ANQGSEA. V was pared by 8 bases and J by 12 bases, with 9 bases of the junction left unmatched. CDR3 coding DNA: TGCAGCATAGCGGGAGGGCCCTCAGGGCAGTTCTTC. This encodes CSIAGGPSGQFF.

The sample holds many counts of this clonotype. This chain uses TRBV6-1 with TRBJ1-6; D possibly corresponds to TRBD1 (5 bases). Trimming pared 6 bases from V and 6 bases from J, leaving 15 bases between. The CDR3 is 15 amino acids. Germline lookup yields CDR1 MNHNS and CDR2 SASEGT. CDR3 bases: TGTGCCAGCAGAGCGGGACGAGGCTTTAATTCACCCCTCCACTTT. It specifies CASRAGRGFNSPLHF.

This clonotype was found many times. The J gene is TRBJ2-2, the V gene TRBV6-5; 10 bases match TRBD1. The germline CDR1 and CDR2 sequences are MNHEY and SVGAGI. The length of the CDR3 is 16 residues. The junction had 3 bases not matched to a gene; V was cut back by 2 bases and J by 3 bases. CDR3 protein: CASSYGGTGDTGELFF. The DNA of the CDR3 is TGTGCCAGCAGTTACGGCGGGACAGGGGACACCGGGGAGCTGTTTTTT.

At least ten counts were recorded for this clonotype. The genes are TRBV6-2 or TRBV6-3 and TRBJ2-4; D gene unclear. Germline V gives CDR1 MNHEY, CDR2 SVGEGT. Trimming cost V 1 base and J 9 bases, with 13 bases left between them. The CDR3 sequence is 14 residues long. This CDR3 is CASSYYGPGGIQYF. Written as DNA, the CDR3 is TGTGCCAGCAGTTACTATGGGCCAGGTGGCATTCAGTACTTC.

This chain links TRBV30 with TRBJ2-1; D unresolved. The V gene's germline CDR1 is GTSNPN and CDR2 SVGIG (reference sequence). CDR3 length: 11 residues. The ends were cut back, 5 bases at V and 1 base at J, with 3 bases in the middle. The CDR3 here is CAWESYNEQFF. CDR3 DNA sequence: TGTGCCTGGGAGTCCTACAATGAGCAGTTCTTC.

This clonotype was detected ten times or more. This chain links TRBV20-1 with TRBJ2-5; possible D gene TRBD2, 5 bases. Trimming took off 1 base at V and 5 bases at J, with 5 bases between the two ends. Germline V CDR1 and CDR2: DFQATT, SNEGSKA (reference sequence). This CDR3 region has 11 residues. The CDR3 loop reads CSARGGETQYF. Written as DNA, the CDR3 is TGCAGTGCTAGAGGAGGGGAGACCCAGTACTTC.